Below are 18 T cell receptor beta chains sequenced from a single sample in a study of T cells in Graves' hyperthyroidism and ophthalmopathy. What was amplified from RNA transcripts were TCR beta CDR3 regions. HTBI primers drove first-round RT-PCR of the TCR CDR3. One entry per CDR3 protein results from TCRdb running MiXCR on the multiplex PCR reads. The sample has approximately 410,000 distinct CDR3 sequences, about 14% seen once; the top ten hold roughly 13%. The sequencing input was blood. The receptors here all came from a young man with Graves' ophthalmopathy.

A note on this clonotype: This may be a read error: a much more frequent sequence differs by one nucleotide. The chain is built from TRBV27 and TRBJ2-2; D possibly corresponds to TRBD2 (6 bases). Germline V CDR1 and CDR2: MNHEY, SMNVEV (reference sequence). The CDR3 runs 14 residues. V gave up 7 bases and J gave up 5 bases, with 14 bases separating them. The CDR3 loop reads CASISGRGTGELFF. The CDR3 DNA is TGTGCCAGCATCTCAGGACGGGGGACCGGGGAGCTGTTTTTT.

This clonotype was observed many times. The chain couples TRBV6-1 to TRBJ2-2; TRBD1 might be the D (5 bases). The CDR3 runs 14 residues. V dropped 2 bases and J dropped 3 bases, with 7 bases sitting between them. Germline lookup yields CDR1 MNHNS and CDR2 SASEGT. The CDR3 nucleotides read TGTGCCAGCAGTGAATTCAGGGACACCGGGGAGCTGTTTTTT. Its protein product is CASSEFRDTGELFF.

This clonotype was counted ten times or more. This chain links TRBV20-1 with TRBJ2-1; 10 bases line up with TRBD2. This CDR3 contains 14 residues. V was pared by 6 bases and J by 4 bases, with 6 bases of the junction left unmatched. Germline V gives CDR1 DFQATT, CDR2 SNEGSKA (reference sequence). The CDR3 region is CSASPSGSYNEQFF. CDR3 coding DNA: TGCAGTGCCTCGCCTAGCGGGAGTTACAATGAGCAGTTCTTC.

The chain combines TRBV3-1 with TRBJ1-6; TRBD1 matches at 12 bases. Per the germline V gene, CDR1 is LGHDT and CDR2 is YNNKEL (reference sequence). Unmatched junction bases numbered 2, after V lost 5 bases and J lost 9 bases. This CDR3 has 14 residues. The CDR3 protein is CASSMGQGASPLHF. The CDR3 DNA follows: TGTGCCAGCAGCATGGGACAGGGGGCTTCACCCCTCCACTTT.

There are a few counts of this clonotype. This sequence joins TRBV7-9 and TRBJ2-7; weak D call: TRBD1 (5 bases). V lost 6 bases, J lost 0 bases, and 9 bases lay in between. Per germline, CDR1 SEHNR and CDR2 FQNEAQ (reference sequence). The CDR3 length is 13 residues. The CDR3 nucleotides are TGTGCCAGCAGATCTGACAGCTCCTACGAGCAGTACTTC. It yields the protein CASRSDSSYEQYF.

This rearrangement joins TRBV9 to TRBJ2-1; 7 bases fit TRBD1. V lost 5 bases to trimming and J lost 8 bases; unmatched junction nucleotides: 4. Germline CDR1 SGDLS, CDR2 YYNGEE. The CDR3 is 12 amino acids. The CDR3 DNA reads TGTGCCAGCAGTAGGGACAGCCATGAGCAGTTCTTC. This encodes CASSRDSHEQFF.

The V and J genes are TRBV9 and TRBJ2-3; the D gene is possibly TRBD1 (6 bases). The CDR3 length is 14 residues. Per the germline V gene, CDR1 is SGDLS and CDR2 is YYNGEE. V was cut by 4 bases and J by 1 base, with 10 bases left in between. CDR3 DNA: TGTGCCAGCAGCATATGGACAGGCACAGATACGCAGTATTTT. Its translation: CASSIWTGTDTQYF.

This clonotype was observed at least ten times. The chain uses TRBV2 and TRBJ1-1; TRBD1 agrees at 7 bases. The CDR3 length is 13 residues. The junction had 1 base not matched to a gene; V was cut back by 2 bases and J by 4 bases. Germline V CDR1 and CDR2: SNHLY, FYNNEI. The CDR3 loop reads CASSEQGVTEAFF. CDR3 coding DNA: TGTGCCAGCAGTGAACAGGGGGTCACTGAAGCTTTCTTT.

This clonotype was observed at least ten times. The rearrangement joins TRBV6-1 to TRBJ2-5; 7 bases agree with TRBD2. Germline V gene lookup returns CDR1 MNHNS and CDR2 SASEGT. This CDR3 has 16 residues. J was trimmed by 5 bases and V by 4 bases; bases with no gene match: 13. CDR3 DNA sequence: TGTGCCAGCAGTGTCGACCCGAGCGGGGTTAGGGAGACCCAGTACTTC. Protein sequence: CASSVDPSGVRETQYF.

The chain couples TRBV20-1 to TRBJ2-7; D perhaps matches TRBD2 (6 bases). This CDR3 has 13 residues. With 6 bases removed from V and 3 bases from J, the gap between germline ends came to 15 bases. The V gene's germline CDR1 is DFQATT and CDR2 SNEGSKA (reference sequence). The CDR3 loop reads CSAPWVADYEQYF. CDR3 DNA sequence: TGCAGTGCCCCATGGGTAGCGGACTACGAGCAGTACTTC.

On this clonotype: The junction differs from germline at one of its ends, possibly a read error. The rearrangement links TRBV5-4 to TRBJ2-2; 10 nucleotides agree with TRBD2. The CDR3 contains 15 residues. Germline CDR1 and CDR2: SGHNT and YYREEE (reference sequence). The CDR3: CDSSPPGLASGELFF. The CDR3 nucleotides are TGTGACAGCAGCCCACCGGGACTAGCGTCCGGGGAGCTGTTTTTT. The entire variable domain, with the rest obtained from reference TRBV5-4 and TRBJ2-2, is as follows: ETGVTQSPTHLIKTRGQQVTLRCSSQSGHNTVSWYQQALGQGPQFIFQYYREEENGRGNFPPRFSGLQFPNYSSELNVNALELDDSALYLCDSSPPGLASGELFFGEGSRLTVL.

In its sample, this clonotype was seen many times. V is TRBV2 and J is TRBJ1-2, with a weak D call TRBD1 (5 bases). V lost 7 bases and J lost 4, with 10 bases in between. Per germline, CDR1 SNHLY and CDR2 FYNNEI. The CDR3 sequence is 12 residues long. In DNA form, the CDR3 reads TGTGCCAGCACTGGGACCCCCTATGGCTACACCTTC. The encoded protein is CASTGTPYGYTF. The variable domain in full, with the rest retrieved from reference TRBV2 and TRBJ1-2, is EPEVTQTPSHQVTQMGQEVILRCVPISNHLYFYWYRQILGQKVEFLVSFYNNEISEKSEIFDDQFSVERPDGSNFTLKIRSTKLEDSAMYFCASTGTPYGYTFGSGTRLTVV.

This clonotype occurred many times. The chain couples TRBV5-4 to TRBJ1-1, with D hard to call. Germline CDR1 is SGHNT and CDR2 is YYREEE (reference sequence). V was cut by 1 base and J by 3 bases, with 7 bases left in between. This CDR3 has 13 residues. CDR3 amino acids: CASSLFQDTEAFF. The CDR3 nucleotides read TGTGCCAGCAGCTTGTTCCAAGACACTGAAGCTTTCTTT.

The sample holds many counts of this clonotype. The CDR3 DNA reads as TGTGCCAGCAGTACCATTCCGGCGAATGAGCAGTTCTTC. Encoded protein: CASSTIPANEQFF. The chain combines TRBV27 with TRBJ2-1; the D is unclear. Trimming removed 5 bases from V and 7 bases from J, with 12 bases in between. The CDR3 length is 13 residues. Germline CDR1 reads MNHEY; CDR2 reads SMNVEV (reference sequence).

Ten or more counts support this clonotype. The chain employs TRBV6-1 and TRBJ2-7, with 7 bases identical to TRBD2. Germline V CDR1 and CDR2: MNHNS, SASEGT. CDR3 size: 15 residues. J lost 2 bases, V lost 1 base, and 5 bases had no gene match. CDR3 sequence (DNA): TGTGCCAGCAGTGAAGGCCCTGGACTAGCCTACGAGCAGTACTTC. It yields the protein CASSEGPGLAYEQYF.

In this sample, this clonotype turned up a few times. V and J are TRBV6-5 and TRBJ2-1; TRBD2 aligns across 8 bases. Germline values: CDR1 MNHEY, CDR2 SVGAGI. V was pared by 0 bases and J by 1 base, with 5 bases of the junction left unmatched. The CDR3 covers 17 residues. The CDR3 protein is CASSYSFSGTSYNEQFF. The DNA for the CDR3 is TGTGCCAGCAGTTACTCGTTTAGCGGGACTTCCTACAATGAGCAGTTCTTC.

Ten or more counts support this clonotype. This chain connects TRBV20-1 to TRBJ2-5; D is possibly TRBD1 (8 bases). The CDR3 is 15 amino acids. Germline loops: CDR1 DFQATT, CDR2 SNEGSKA (reference sequence). V lost 0 bases and J 4 bases, leaving 15 bases between the germline ends. The CDR3 DNA follows: TGCAGTGCTAGAGATGCACAGGGGGAGGGAGAGACCCAGTACTTC. Protein sequence: CSARDAQGEGETQYF.

This clonotype was seen ten or more times. The gene calls are TRBV2 and TRBJ2-3; D remains ambiguous. With 6 bases removed from V and 2 bases from J, the gap between germline ends came to 9 bases. The CDR3 is 13 residues long. The V gene's germline CDR1 is SNHLY and CDR2 FYNNEI. CDR3 in amino acids: CASRVWDTDTQYF. CDR3 sequence (DNA): TGTGCCAGCAGGGTCTGGGACACAGATACGCAGTATTTT. The entire variable domain, with the rest obtained from reference TRBV2 and TRBJ2-3, is as follows: EPEVTQTPSHQVTQMGQEVILRCVPISNHLYFYWYRQILGQKVEFLVSFYNNEISEKSEIFDDQFSVERPDGSNFTLKIRSTKLEDSAMYFCASRVWDTDTQYFGPGTRLTVL.